The 21 T cell receptor beta chains in this list originate from one sample, sequenced in a study of cytomegalovirus exposure and HLA in healthy donors. The PCR used 60 Vbeta and 13 Jbeta primers. Using immunoSEQ multiplex PCR, the repertoire was profiled, and TCRdb retains in-frame clones only, with some absent. The sample carries some 97,000 clones, 70% to 80% recorded once. The sequencing input was PBMCs. These receptors were collected from a female donor in good health and CMV-seropositive.

On this clone itself: At one of its ends the junction is not consistent with the germline gene, which may arise from a read error. The chain joins TRBV7-9 to TRBJ2-6; TRBD2 matches 8 bases. CDR3 length equals 13 residues. Germline V lookup: CDR1 SEHNR, CDR2 FQNEAQ (reference sequence). The CDR3 nucleotides are TGTGCCAGCACCTTCGGGGGGGCCAACGGCCTGACTTTC. Residues: CASTFGGANGLTF.

The chain combines TRBV18 with TRBJ1-3; 9 bases fit TRBD1. Germline V gene data show CDR1 as KGHSH and CDR2 as LQKENI. The V and J ends lost 4 bases and 0 bases, in that order; junction bases with no gene match: 16. This CDR3 has 20 residues. The CDR3 sequence: CASSLYILGTGQPSGNTIYF. DNA of the CDR3: TGTGCCAGCTCACTCTACATTCTCGGGACAGGGCAACCCTCTGGAAACACCATATATTTT.

The gene calls are TRBV4-2 and TRBJ2-7; 7 nucleotides line up with TRBD1. The ends lost 8 bases at V and 3 bases at J; junction bases unmatched: 13. Germline-derived CDR1 and CDR2 are LGHNA and YNFKEQ. CDR3 length: 15 residues. The CDR3: CASSPGRQGVYEQYF. The DNA of the CDR3 is TGTGCCAGCTCCCCAGGTCGGCAGGGGGTCTACGAGCAGTACTTC.

The V call is TRBV10-2, the J call TRBJ1-5; TRBD1 agrees at 9 bases. This CDR3 region has 14 residues. The V and J ends lost 8 bases and 4 bases, in that order; junction bases with no gene match: 6. Germline V gene data show CDR1 as WSHSY and CDR2 as SAAADI. The CDR3 DNA reads TGCGCCAGCGGGGCGACAGGGGGAAATCAGCCCCAGCATTTT. It translates to CASGATGGNQPQHF.

The V and J genes are TRBV23-1 and TRBJ1-1; 8 bases are a match to TRBD1. TRBV23-1 is filed as an ORF, its function uncertain. This CDR3 region has 14 residues. V trimming: 3 bases; J trimming: 0 bases; junction bases outside the gene matches: 0. This chain's CDR3 is CASSQTGVNTEAFF. CDR3 sequence (DNA): TGCGCCAGCAGTCAGACAGGGGTGAACACTGAAGCTTTCTTT.

This chain uses TRBV6-5 with TRBJ1-1; tentatively, D is TRBD1 (6 bases). Between the trimmed V and J ends, which lost 4 bases and 1 base, there was a span of 16 bases. There are 16 residues in the CDR3. Germline lookup yields CDR1 MNHEY and CDR2 SVGAGI. DNA for the CDR3: TGTGCCAGCAGTTTTTCCTTTTCCAGGGGGAACACTGAAGCTTTCTTT. Its translation: CASSFSFSRGNTEAFF.

The rearrangement joins TRBV4-1 to TRBJ2-7; 10 positions agree with TRBD2. J lost 5 bases, V lost 0 bases, and 4 bases had no gene match. CDR3 length: 15 amino acids. Looked up from germline, CDR1 is MGHRA and CDR2 is YSYEKL. As DNA, the CDR3 is TGCGCCAGCAGCCAAGATAAGCGGGGGGGCCACGAGCAGTACTTC. Amino acid sequence: CASSQDKRGGHEQYF.

This clone was seen more than once but under ten times. The chain joins TRBV6-1 to TRBJ1-1; 8 positions match TRBD1. Germline trimming cut 5 bases from V and 5 bases from J; bases unmatched to any gene: 10. Germline V gene lookup returns CDR1 MNHNS and CDR2 SASEGT. CDR3 length: 15 amino acids. The CDR3 DNA reads TGTGCCAGCAGTAAACAGGGGGAGGTTAGAACTGAAGCTTTCTTT. Protein product: CASSKQGEVRTEAFF.

V is TRBV7-9 and J is TRBJ1-1, with D unresolved. Germline CDR1 is SEHNR and CDR2 is FQNEAQ (reference sequence). The CDR3 has 17 amino acids. V was cut by 1 base and J by 3 bases, with 18 bases left in between. The CDR3 DNA is TGTGCCAGCAGCTTAGGACGAGGCCCTCGGTCGGACACTGAAGCTTTCTTT. It yields the protein CASSLGRGPRSDTEAFF. Combining the CDR3 with reference TRBV7-9 and TRBJ1-1 gives the whole variable domain DTGVSQNPRHKITKRGQNVTFRCDPISEHNRLYWYRQTLGQGPEFLTYFQNEAQLEKSRLLSDRFSAERPKGSFSTLEIQRTEQGDSAMYLCASSLGRGPRSDTEAFFGQGTRLTVV.

The rearrangement joins TRBV5-1 to TRBJ1-1; TRBD1 matches 8 bases. Germline V lookup: CDR1 SGHRS, CDR2 YFSETQ. This CDR3 spans 15 amino acids. The trim removed 3 bases at V and 3 bases at J, leaving 7 bases unmatched. The CDR3 sequence: CASSSPTGADTEAFF. CDR3 in DNA: TGCGCCAGCAGCTCGCCGACAGGGGCGGACACTGAAGCTTTCTTT.

The chain uses TRBV6-6 and TRBJ1-5; 8 bases fit TRBD1. CDR3 length: 14 residues. V lost 4 bases and J lost 6; bases outside the gene matches: 5. Germline V gene lookup returns CDR1 MNHNY and CDR2 SVGAGI (reference sequence). The DNA for the CDR3 is TGTGCCAGCAGTTCAGGACAGGGAGGTCAGCCCCAGCATTTT. Amino acids: CASSSGQGGQPQHF.

The V and J genes are TRBV30 and TRBJ1-4; D is undetermined. The CDR3 has 14 amino acids. Germline loops: CDR1 GTSNPN, CDR2 SVGIG (reference sequence). V lost 0 bases to trimming and J lost 7 bases, with 12 bases between them. CDR3 sequence (DNA): TGTGCCTGGAGTGTGGGGTCAGGAGGTGAAAAACTGTTTTTT. It codes for CAWSVGSGGEKLFF.

The V call is TRBV19, the J call TRBJ2-3; D unresolved. The V end was cut by 11 bases, the J end by 3 bases, with 15 bases between. Germline values: CDR1 LNHDA, CDR2 SQIVND (reference sequence). There are 13 residues in the CDR3. CDR3 sequence: CASSRQPTDTQYF. Here the CDR3 DNA reads TGTGCCTCTTCGCGGCAGCCGACAGATACGCAGTATTTT.

The chain couples TRBV27 to TRBJ1-1; D gene unclear. CDR3 length: 14 amino acids. Trimming stripped 7 bases from V and 5 bases from J, with 17 bases between. CDR1 is MNHEY, CDR2 SMNVEV, per germline (reference sequence). CDR3 nucleotide sequence: TGTGCCAGCACCTCACCCACCCGGGGAACTGAAGCTTTCTTT. Protein: CASTSPTRGTEAFF.

The rearrangement uses TRBV27 and TRBJ1-1, with 7 bases identical to TRBD1. The ends lost 2 bases at V and 6 bases at J; junction bases unmatched: 6. Germline lookup yields CDR1 MNHEY and CDR2 SMNVEV (reference sequence). The CDR3 has 14 residues. The CDR3 DNA is TGTGCCAGCAGTTTAGGGGCCCAGGGGGCTGAAGCTTTCTTT. It yields the protein CASSLGAQGAEAFF.

The V and J genes are TRBV28 and TRBJ1-2; possible D gene TRBD1, 5 bases. The CDR3 totals 13 residues. Between the trimmed V and J ends, which lost 7 bases and 2 bases, there was a span of 11 bases. Germline-derived CDR1 and CDR2 are MDHEN and SYDVKM. This chain's CDR3 is CASKAGGNYGYTF. CDR3 nucleotides: TGTGCCAGCAAGGCGGGGGGGAACTATGGCTACACCTTC.

The J gene is TRBJ1-1, the V gene TRBV7-2; 9 bases are a match to TRBD1. V lost 4 bases, J lost 0 bases, and 3 bases stayed unmatched. This CDR3 region has 15 residues. The germline V gene encodes CDR1 SGHTA and CDR2 FQGNSA. The DNA of the CDR3 is TGTGCCAGCAGCTACCGGGACAGGGTGAACACTGAAGCTTTCTTT. As protein: CASSYRDRVNTEAFF.

The chain recombines TRBV28 with TRBJ1-6, with TRBD1 as a possible D gene (6 bases). The CDR3 covers 20 residues. Germline V gives CDR1 MDHEN, CDR2 SYDVKM. V gave up 3 bases and J gave up 8 bases, with 29 bases separating them. This CDR3 is CASSFPMGGPTLLSHSPLHF. The CDR3 DNA is TGTGCCAGCAGTTTCCCGATGGGGGGGCCCACCCTCCTTTCCCATTCACCCCTCCACTTT.

V is TRBV11-2 and J is TRBJ1-3, with D perhaps TRBD1 (5 bases). The CDR3 contains 17 residues. Deletions cut 0 bases from V and 4 bases from J, with 16 bases between. Germline CDR1 and CDR2: SGHAT and FQNNGV. The CDR3 DNA is TGTGCCAGCAGCTTAGATCGATTGGCAGGGAACGGAAACACCATATATTTT. Translated: CASSLDRLAGNGNTIYF.

The J gene is TRBJ2-1, the V gene TRBV14; D unresolved. V was trimmed by 0 bases and J by 7 bases, leaving 10 bases between them. The V gene's germline CDR1 is SGHDN and CDR2 FVKESK. The CDR3 extends over 14 amino acids. The CDR3 region is CASSQEFSINEQFF. CDR3 in DNA: TGTGCCAGCAGCCAAGAGTTCAGTATTAATGAGCAGTTCTTC.

The chain uses TRBV19 and TRBJ2-7, with 9 positions matching TRBD1. V lost 6 bases to trimming and J lost 1 base; unmatched junction nucleotides: 7. The CDR3 totals 15 residues. The germline gives CDR1 LNHDA, CDR2 SQIVND (reference sequence). For the CDR3, the DNA is TGTGCCAGTAGCATCGCCGGGACAGGGTCCTACGAGCAGTACTTC. This gives the protein CASSIAGTGSYEQYF.